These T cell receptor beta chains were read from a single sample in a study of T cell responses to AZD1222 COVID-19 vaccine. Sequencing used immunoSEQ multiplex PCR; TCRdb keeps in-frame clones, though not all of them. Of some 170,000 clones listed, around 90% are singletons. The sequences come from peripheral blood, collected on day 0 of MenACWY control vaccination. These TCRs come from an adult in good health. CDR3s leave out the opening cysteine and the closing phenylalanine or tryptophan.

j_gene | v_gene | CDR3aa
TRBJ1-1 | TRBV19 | ASSPHGGTEAF
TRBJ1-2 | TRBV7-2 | ASSLGGLNYGYT
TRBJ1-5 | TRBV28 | ASSSGGPINQPQH
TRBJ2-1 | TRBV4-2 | ASSQVGGRELVNEQF
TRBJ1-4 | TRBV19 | ASSSPPTGNGINEKLF
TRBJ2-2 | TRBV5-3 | ARSLGLAGGVGGELF
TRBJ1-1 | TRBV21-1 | ASSKSTRGTGFRNTEAF
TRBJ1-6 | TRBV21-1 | AGHPLH
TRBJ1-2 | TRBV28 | ASHVKQGDGYT
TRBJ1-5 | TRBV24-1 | ATSAESSNQPQH
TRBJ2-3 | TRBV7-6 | ASSLGLAGGTTDTQY